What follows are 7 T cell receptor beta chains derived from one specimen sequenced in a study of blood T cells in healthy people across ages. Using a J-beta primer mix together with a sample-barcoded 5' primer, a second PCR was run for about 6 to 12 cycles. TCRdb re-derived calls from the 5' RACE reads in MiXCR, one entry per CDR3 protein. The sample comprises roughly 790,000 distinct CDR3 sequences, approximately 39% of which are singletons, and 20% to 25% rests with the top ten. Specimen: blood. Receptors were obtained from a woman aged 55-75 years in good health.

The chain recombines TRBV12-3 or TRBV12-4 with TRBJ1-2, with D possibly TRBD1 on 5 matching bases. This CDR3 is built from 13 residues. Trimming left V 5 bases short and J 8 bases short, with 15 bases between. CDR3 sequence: CASSITTVGGYTF. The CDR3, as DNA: TGTGCCAGCAGTATAACGACAGTGGGCGGCTACACCTTC.

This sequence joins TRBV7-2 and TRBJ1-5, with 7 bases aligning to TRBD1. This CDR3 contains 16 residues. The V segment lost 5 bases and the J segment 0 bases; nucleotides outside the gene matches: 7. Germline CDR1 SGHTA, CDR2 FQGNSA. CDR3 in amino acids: CASSHKTGYSNQPQHF. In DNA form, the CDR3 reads TGTGCCAGCAGCCACAAGACAGGGTATAGCAATCAGCCCCAGCATTTT.

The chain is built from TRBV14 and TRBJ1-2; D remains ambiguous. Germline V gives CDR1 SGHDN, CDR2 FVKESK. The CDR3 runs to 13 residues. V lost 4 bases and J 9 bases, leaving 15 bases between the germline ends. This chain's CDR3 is CASSLRTEASYTF. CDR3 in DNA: TGTGCCAGCAGCCTCCGCACGGAGGCGAGCTACACCTTC.

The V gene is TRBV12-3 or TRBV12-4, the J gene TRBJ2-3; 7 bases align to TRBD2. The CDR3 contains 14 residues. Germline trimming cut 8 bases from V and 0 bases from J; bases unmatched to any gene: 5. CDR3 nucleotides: TGTGCCAGCTGGTTGCGGGAGAGCACAGATACGCAGTATTTT. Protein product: CASWLRESTDTQYF.

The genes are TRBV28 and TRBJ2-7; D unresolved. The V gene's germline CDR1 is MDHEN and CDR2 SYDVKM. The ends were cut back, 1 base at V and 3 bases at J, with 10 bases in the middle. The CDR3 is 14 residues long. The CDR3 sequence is CASSLSTWDYEQYF. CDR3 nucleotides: TGTGCCAGCAGTTTATCGACCTGGGACTACGAGCAGTACTTC. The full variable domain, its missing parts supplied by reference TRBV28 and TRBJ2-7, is DVKVTQSSRYLVKRTGEKVFLECVQDMDHENMFWYRQDPGLGLRLIYFSYDVKMKEKGDIPEGYSVSREKKERFSLILESASTNQTSMYLCASSLSTWDYEQYFGPGTRLTVT.

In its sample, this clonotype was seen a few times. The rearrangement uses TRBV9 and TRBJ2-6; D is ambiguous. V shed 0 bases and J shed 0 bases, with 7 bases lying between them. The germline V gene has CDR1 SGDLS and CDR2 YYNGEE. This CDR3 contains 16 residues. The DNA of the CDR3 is TGTGCCAGCAGCGTAGCTGTAAGCTCTGGGGCCAACGTCCTGACTTTC. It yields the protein CASSVAVSSGANVLTF.

The CDR3 spells CASQALGGGEAEAFF. The DNA of the CDR3 is TGTGCCAGCCAGGCTTTAGGGGGCGGTGAGGCTGAAGCTTTCTTT. V is TRBV2 and J is TRBJ1-1; 7 positions agree with TRBD1. V was pared by 8 bases and J by 6 bases, with 15 bases of the junction left unmatched. Per the germline V gene, CDR1 is SNHLY and CDR2 is FYNNEI. This CDR3 is 15 amino acids long.